This T cell receptor beta chain was sequenced for a study of T cells in Graves' hyperthyroidism and ophthalmopathy. The TCR beta CDR3 regions underwent amplification using RNA transcripts as the source. TCR CDR3 regions were first amplified by RT-PCR with HTBI primers. Each CDR3 protein is one row after TCRdb ran MiXCR on the multiplex PCR reads. The sample shows hundreds of thousands of distinct CDR3 sequences, roughly a sixth of them seen only once. This CDR3 is 15 amino acids long. Looked up from germline, CDR1 is MGHRA and CDR2 is YSYEKL. With 0 bases removed from V and 2 bases from J, the gap between germline ends came to 10 bases. This clonotype was seen more than once but under ten times. Patients aged 18 to 65 had newly diagnosed hyperthyroidism lasting under 2 months. Exclusion followed for patients with uncontrolled infection, other autoimmune disease, pregnancy or lactation.

Sequenced sample: blood. The receptor was isolated from a woman aged 45-65 years with Graves' hyperthyroidism that later progressed to Graves' ophthalmopathy. The chain combines TRBV4-1 with TRBJ1-2; D remains unclear. CDR3 sequence reads: CASSQDRQVNYGYTF. For the CDR3, the DNA is TGCGCCAGCAGCCAAGATCGCCAGGTGAACTATGGCTACACCTTC.